One T cell receptor beta chain is described in this entry. Its matching antigen is unknown. These data are taken from a study of T cell responses to AZD1222 COVID-19 vaccine. Overall study results and limits: At 160-218 and 743-854, vaccine-associated CD4 TCRs were dominant, and they spanned spike. Two AZD1222 administrations were followed by greater Spike-specific TCR breadth and depth.

V shed 7 bases, J shed 4 bases, and the junction held 8 bases outside the gene matches. Germline V gene lookup returns CDR1 LNHDA and CDR2 SQIVND (reference sequence). The CDR3 is made up of 14 amino acids. Assay used: immunoSEQ multiplex PCR; TCRdb lists only in-frame clones, some missing. The sample lists 100,000 to 150,000 clones; around nine tenths were seen once. Sequenced material: peripheral blood, taken on day 0 of AZD1222 vaccination. This clonotype was obtained from an adult in good health. J is TRBJ2-5 and V is TRBV19; 8 positions agree with TRBD1. CDR3 in DNA: TGTGCCAGTACGCAGGGGGCTCTCGGAGAGACCCAGTACTTC. Residues: CASTQGALGETQYF.